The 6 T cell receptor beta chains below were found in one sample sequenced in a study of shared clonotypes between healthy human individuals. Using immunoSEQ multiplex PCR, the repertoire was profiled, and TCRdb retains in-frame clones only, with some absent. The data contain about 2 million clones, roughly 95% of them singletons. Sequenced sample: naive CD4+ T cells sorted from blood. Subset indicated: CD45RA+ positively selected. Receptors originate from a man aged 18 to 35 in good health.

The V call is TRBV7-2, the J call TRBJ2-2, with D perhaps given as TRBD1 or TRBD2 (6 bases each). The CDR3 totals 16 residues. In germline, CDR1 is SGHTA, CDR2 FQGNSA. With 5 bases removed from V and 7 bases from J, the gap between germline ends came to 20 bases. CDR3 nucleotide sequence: TGTGCCAGCAGCCCAGGCCCGGGGGCGCAAGGCGGGGAGCTGTTTTTT. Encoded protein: CASSPGPGAQGGELFF.

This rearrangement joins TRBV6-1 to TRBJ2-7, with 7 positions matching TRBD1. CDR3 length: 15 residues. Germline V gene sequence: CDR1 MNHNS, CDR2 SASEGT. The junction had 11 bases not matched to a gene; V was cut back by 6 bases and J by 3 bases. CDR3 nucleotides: TGTGCCAGCAGAAATTCTCTACAGGGGTTCTACGAGCAGTACTTC. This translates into CASRNSLQGFYEQYF.

The CDR3 loop is CASSAQGQGLGYTF. In nucleotides, the CDR3 is TGTGCCAGCAGTGCCCAGGGGCAAGGCCTAGGCTACACCTTC. The V call is TRBV2, the J call TRBJ1-2, with a possible D match to TRBD1 (6 bases). CDR3 length: 14 amino acids. The V end lost 4 bases, the J end lost 8 bases, and 17 bases lay between the germline ends. Germline loops: CDR1 SNHLY, CDR2 FYNNEI.

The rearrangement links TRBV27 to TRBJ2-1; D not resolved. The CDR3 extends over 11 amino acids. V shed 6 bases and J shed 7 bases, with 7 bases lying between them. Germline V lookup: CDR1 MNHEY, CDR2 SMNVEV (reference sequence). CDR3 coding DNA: TGTGCCAGCAGGACGGTAAATGAGCAGTTCTTC. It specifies CASRTVNEQFF.

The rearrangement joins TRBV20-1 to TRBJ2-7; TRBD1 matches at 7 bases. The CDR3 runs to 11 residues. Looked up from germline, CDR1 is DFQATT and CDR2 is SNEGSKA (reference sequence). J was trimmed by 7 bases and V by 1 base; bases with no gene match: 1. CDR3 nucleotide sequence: TGCAGTGCTAGAGGGACAGGAGAGCAGTACTTC. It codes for CSARGTGEQYF.

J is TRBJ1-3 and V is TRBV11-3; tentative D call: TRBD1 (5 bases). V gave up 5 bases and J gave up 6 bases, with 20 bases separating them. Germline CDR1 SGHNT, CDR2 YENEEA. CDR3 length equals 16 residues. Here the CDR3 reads CASSQITGAGPNTIYF. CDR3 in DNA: TGTGCCAGCAGCCAAATCACCGGGGCAGGGCCAAACACCATATATTTT. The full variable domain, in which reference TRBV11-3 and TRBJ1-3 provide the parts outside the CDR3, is EAGVVQSPRYKIIEKKQPVAFWCNPISGHNTLYWYLQNLGQGPELLIRYENEEAVDDSQLPKDRFSAERLKGVDSTLKIQPAELGDSAVYLCASSQITGAGPNTIYFGEGSWLTVV.